This TCR beta chain was observed in a study of blood T cell repertoires in COVID-19. Overall study: The United States, Italy and Spain supplied acute and convalescent COVID-19 samples.

Generated by immunoSEQ multiplex PCR, the TCRdb table keeps only in-frame clones and is missing some. The sample yields around 300,000 clones, 80% to 90% seen once. The CDR3 is 13 residues long. V was trimmed by 6 bases and J by 6 bases, leaving 14 bases between them. Germline CDR1 and CDR2: LNHDA and SQIVND (reference sequence). Sequences were obtained from peripheral blood. This TCR was recovered from a man aged 50-59 years with active or convalescent COVID-19. The chain links TRBV19 to TRBJ1-2; D gene unclear. CDR3 loop: CASSMEGRDGYTF. The CDR3 DNA reads as TGTGCCAGTAGCATGGAGGGAAGGGATGGCTACACCTTC.